This TCR beta chain stems from a study of CD8+ T cells in alopecia areata. Once RNA had been extracted, it was reverse transcribed into cDNA to act as the sequencing template. Assay: immunoSEQ multiplex PCR; the TCRdb copy retains only in-frame clones and omits some. The data hold 140,000 or so clones, with around 49% observed a single time. The sequence was obtained from a human donor with alopecia areata. Specimen: CD4+ T cells sorted from blood, collected at week 0.

Here the CDR3 DNA reads TGTGCCAGCAGGCAGGGCCGGGGGACCCAGTACTTC. Amino acids: CASRQGRGTQYF. This chain connects TRBV25-1 to TRBJ2-5, with D perhaps being TRBD1 or TRBD2 (5 bases each). Germline CDR1 MGHDK, CDR2 SYGVNS. V gave up 6 bases and J gave up 7 bases, with 12 bases separating them. This CDR3 has 12 amino acids.